This T cell receptor (beta chain) is from a study of T-cell memory formation after mild COVID-19. The CDR3 extends over 13 amino acids. Trimming removed 8 bases at V and 0 bases at J, with 10 bases between. Germline values: CDR1 MNHNY, CDR2 SVGAGI (reference sequence). This clonotype occurred a few times. A single record per CDR3 protein comes from TCRdb applying MiXCR to the 5' RACE reads. The sample lists about 150,000 distinct CDR3 sequences; 13% to 15% were seen once. The TCR was taken from an adult woman who had mild COVID-19 (a few samples of this study predate the infection). Cell type and time point are not known. The chain is built from TRBV6-6 and TRBJ2-5, with a possible D match to TRBD2 (6 bases). Material: PBMCs or a T cell subset sorted from them (not recorded which). The CDR3 DNA sequence: TGTGCCAGCGGCGGGACGGACCAAGAGACCCAGTACTTC. Encoded protein: CASGGTDQETQYF.